This record looks at one T cell receptor (beta chain) sequence and its context. Antigen unknown. Researchers ran the PCR with 60 Vbeta and 13 Jbeta primers. Produced via immunoSEQ multiplex PCR; TCRdb's table is partial and in-frame only. This sample has 90,000 to 110,000 clones; approximately 72% occur once, and the top ten carry around 1.3%. The data derive from a study of cytomegalovirus exposure and HLA in healthy donors. All the people who gave samples were healthy bone marrow donors. Germline loops: CDR1 SGHNT, CDR2 YENEEA. The CDR3 has 14 amino acids. Trimming shortened V by 5 bases and J by 8 bases, and 16 bases separated the two germline ends. Study conclusions and caveats: Researchers reported that a few CMV-associated chains were confirmed in vitro as CMV antigen-specific. In a later analysis, HLA-associated beta chains showed higher expansion and lower generation probabilities than comparable chains. Using a false discovery rate of 0.05, a later analysis showed that roughly 16,000 TCR beta sequences were associated with HLA alleles.

This chain links TRBV11-3 with TRBJ2-1; possibly TRBD2 for D (6 bases). The sequenced sample was PBMCs. This sequence originates from a man aged 25-40 years in good health and CMV-seronegative. CDR3 sequence: CASSRERSRDEQFF. Written as DNA, the CDR3 is TGTGCCAGCAGCCGGGAGCGGAGCCGGGATGAGCAGTTCTTC.